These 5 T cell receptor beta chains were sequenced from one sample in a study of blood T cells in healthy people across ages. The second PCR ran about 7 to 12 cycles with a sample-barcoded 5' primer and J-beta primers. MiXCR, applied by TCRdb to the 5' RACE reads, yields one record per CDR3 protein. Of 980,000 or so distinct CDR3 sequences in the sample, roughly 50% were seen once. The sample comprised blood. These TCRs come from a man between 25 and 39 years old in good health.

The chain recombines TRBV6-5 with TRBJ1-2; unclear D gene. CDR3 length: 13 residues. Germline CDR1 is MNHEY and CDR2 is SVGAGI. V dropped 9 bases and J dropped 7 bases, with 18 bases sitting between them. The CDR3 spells CASTEEIICGYTF. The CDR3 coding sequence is TGTGCCAGTACCGAGGAGATTATCTGTGGCTACACCTTC.

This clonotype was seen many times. This CDR3 reads CASSQDGGVFRQYF. DNA of the CDR3: TGCGCCAGCAGCCAAGATGGAGGGGTCTTTAGGCAGTACTTC. The V and J genes are TRBV4-1 and TRBJ2-7, with D maybe TRBD2 (6 bases). The ends were cut back, 0 bases at V and 9 bases at J, with 15 bases in the middle. This CDR3 is 14 amino acids long. Germline loops: CDR1 MGHRA, CDR2 YSYEKL.

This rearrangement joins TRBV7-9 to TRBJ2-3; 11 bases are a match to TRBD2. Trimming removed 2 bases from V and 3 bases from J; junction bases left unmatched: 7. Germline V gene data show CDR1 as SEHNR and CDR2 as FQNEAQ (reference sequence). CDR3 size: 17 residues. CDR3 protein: CASSLPLAGGGTDTQYF. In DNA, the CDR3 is TGTGCCAGCAGCTTACCTCTAGCGGGGGGCGGAACAGATACGCAGTATTTT.

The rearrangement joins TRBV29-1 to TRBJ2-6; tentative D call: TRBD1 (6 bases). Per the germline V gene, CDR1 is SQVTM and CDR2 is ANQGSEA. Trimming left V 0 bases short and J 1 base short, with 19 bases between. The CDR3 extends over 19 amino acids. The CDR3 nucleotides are TGCAGCGTTGAAGATTCTTTAACAGGGACCGTTTCTGGGGCCAACGTCCTGACTTTC. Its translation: CSVEDSLTGTVSGANVLTF.

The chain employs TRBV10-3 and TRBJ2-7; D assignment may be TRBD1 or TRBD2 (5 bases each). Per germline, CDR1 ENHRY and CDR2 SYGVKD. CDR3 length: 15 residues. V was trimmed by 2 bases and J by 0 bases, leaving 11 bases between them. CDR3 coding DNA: TGTGCCATCAGTGAGACGGGGCAGCTCTCCTACGAGCAGTACTTC. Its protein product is CAISETGQLSYEQYF.